This T cell receptor beta chain was obtained from a study of blood T cell repertoires in COVID-19. Overall study: Specimens from acute and convalescent COVID-19 originated in the United States, Italy and Spain. PBMCs, B-cell-depleted T cells, or T cells provided the cDNA or gDNA that made up the material.

Authors' processing steps: Amplification from reference gene primers served as the basis for estimated nucleated cell counts. Generated by immunoSEQ multiplex PCR, the TCRdb table keeps only in-frame clones and is missing some. For V, J and clone size, that table is used; D and trimming come from the DNA. Among 200,000 to 300,000 clones, approximately 80% were seen once, and the ten largest hold around 6.4%. Germline V gene lookup returns CDR1 LNHDA and CDR2 SQIVND (reference sequence). V dropped 3 bases and J dropped 7; count of bases not matched to a gene: 9. This CDR3 comprises 15 residues. The chain uses TRBV19 and TRBJ1-5; 7 bases fit TRBD1. The sequence derives from a woman aged 55-69 years with active or convalescent COVID-19. Material: peripheral blood. In DNA form, the CDR3 reads TGTGCCAGTAGTATCGGCAAAGGGGGCGAGCAGCCCCAGCATTTT. Translation gives CASSIGKGGEQPQHF.